This passage covers 13 T cell receptor beta chains from one sample sequenced in a study of beta chain features in type 1 diabetes. Whole-study findings and limits: Shorter TCRB CDR3s, moderately but significantly so, were found in Type 1 diabetes patients in all four CD4+ subsets.

Expressed TCRB transcripts got sequenced, as all isolated RNA was reverse transcribed. The protocol was immunoSEQ multiplex PCR, while the TCRdb copy is restricted to in-frame clones and leaves out a portion. Here the sample spans about 170,000 clones, about 7.9% being singletons. No antigen has been assigned to these receptors. Sequencing was carried out using central memory CD4+ T cells from blood. Source of these receptors: a man between 18 and 35 years old with type 1 diabetes.

V and J are TRBV25-1 and TRBJ1-1; D is undetermined. CDR1 and CDR2 from the germline V gene are MGHDK and SYGVNS. The CDR3 spans 15 residues. V dropped 2 bases and J dropped 3 bases, with 13 bases sitting between them. This CDR3 reads CASSEGGRRDTEAFF. The DNA for the CDR3 is TGTGCCAGCAGTGAAGGAGGACGAAGGGACACTGAAGCTTTCTTT. Full variable domain (missing parts from reference TRBV25-1 and TRBJ1-1): EADIYQTPRYLVIGTGKKITLECSQTMGHDKMYWYQQDPGMELHLIHYSYGVNSTEKGDLSSESTVSRIRTEHFPLTLESARPSHTSQYLCASSEGGRRDTEAFFGQGTRLTVV.

This clone was counted a few times. This sequence joins TRBV5-1 and TRBJ1-5; D ambiguous. V was trimmed by 0 bases and J by 0 bases, leaving 7 bases between them. Germline V gene data show CDR1 as SGHRS and CDR2 as YFSETQ. This CDR3 is built from 15 residues. The CDR3 DNA sequence: TGCGCCAGCAGCTTGGGGCGGTATAGCAATCAGCCCCAGCATTTT. It encodes CASSLGRYSNQPQHF.

The genes are TRBV7-9 and TRBJ1-6; tentatively, D is TRBD1 (5 bases). V was cut by 3 bases and J by 8 bases, with 14 bases left in between. The CDR3 spans 15 residues. Germline CDR1 reads SEHNR; CDR2 reads FQNEAQ (reference sequence). The CDR3 loop reads CASSFEVAQDSPLHF. Written as DNA, the CDR3 is TGTGCCAGCAGCTTTGAGGTCGCACAGGATTCACCCCTCCACTTT. The full variable domain, with the rest looked up from reference TRBV7-9 and TRBJ1-6, is DTGVSQNPRHKITKRGQNVTFRCDPISEHNRLYWYRQTLGQGPEFLTYFQNEAQLEKSRLLSDRFSAERPKGSFSTLEIQRTEQGDSAMYLCASSFEVAQDSPLHFGNGTRLTVT.

The chain couples TRBV7-2 to TRBJ1-5; 7 nucleotides line up with TRBD1. This CDR3 contains 16 residues. Germline V gives CDR1 SGHTA, CDR2 FQGNSA. The trim removed 2 bases at V and 0 bases at J, leaving 4 bases unmatched. The CDR3 reads CASSLYGTDSNQPQHF. In DNA, the CDR3 is TGTGCCAGCAGCTTATATGGGACAGATAGCAATCAGCCCCAGCATTTT.

The chain employs TRBV28 and TRBJ1-1, with 7 bases identical to TRBD1. V was clipped by 6 bases and J by 1 base; unmatched bases: 5. CDR1 and CDR2 (germline): MDHEN, SYDVKM. The length of the CDR3 is 14 residues. In DNA form, the CDR3 reads TGTGCCAGCAGCCGTACAGGGGCGAACACTGAAGCTTTCTTT. This gives the protein CASSRTGANTEAFF.

The CDR3, as DNA: TGTGCCAGTTCATCCAGCGGGGGCCTCTACGAGCAGTACTTC. This codes for CASSSSGGLYEQYF. The chain joins TRBV19 to TRBJ2-7, with TRBD2 matching over 8 bases. V shed 8 bases, J shed 3 bases, and the junction held 9 bases outside the gene matches. The V gene's germline CDR1 is LNHDA and CDR2 SQIVND (reference sequence). CDR3 length: 14 residues.

This clone has only a few counts. This rearrangement joins TRBV9 to TRBJ2-2; tentative D call: TRBD2 (7 bases). From germline, CDR1 is SGDLS and CDR2 YYNGEE. This CDR3 contains 16 residues. Trimming took 0 bases from V and 5 from J, leaving 14 bases between them. Here the CDR3 DNA reads TGTGCCAGCAGCGTAGATCCGGGGGGCCAAACCGGGGAGCTGTTTTTT. Translated, it gives CASSVDPGGQTGELFF.

This rearrangement joins TRBV19 to TRBJ1-6, with 8 bases aligning to TRBD1. CDR1 and CDR2 (germline): LNHDA, SQIVND (reference sequence). J gave up 9 bases and V 4 bases, and 5 bases lay outside the gene matches. CDR3 length equals 14 residues. The CDR3 sequence is CASSRGTGVSPLHF. DNA of the CDR3: TGTGCCAGTAGTAGGGGGACAGGAGTTTCACCCCTCCACTTT. Drawing the rest from reference TRBV19 and TRBJ1-6, the complete variable domain is DGGITQSPKYLFRKEGQNVTLSCEQNLNHDAMYWYRQDPGQGLRLIYYSQIVNDFQKGDIAEGYSVSREKKESFPLTVTSAQKNPTAFYLCASSRGTGVSPLHFGNGTRLTVT.

This chain uses TRBV6-1 with TRBJ2-5; 7 bases fit TRBD2. CDR1 is MNHNS and CDR2 is SASEGT in the germline V gene. This CDR3 is 15 amino acids long. V lost 7 bases, J lost 5 bases, and 13 bases stayed unmatched. The CDR3 here is CASTRGGEGMETQYF. CDR3 bases: TGTGCCAGCACTCGGGGAGGGGAGGGGATGGAGACCCAGTACTTC.

This clone showed up just a few times. The chain carries TRBV5-5 and TRBJ1-2; D may be TRBD1 (5 bases). Germline assignment: CDR1 SGHKS and CDR2 YYEKEE (reference sequence). There are 13 residues in the CDR3. V was clipped by 4 bases and J by 8 bases, with 15 bases between them. The CDR3 sequence: CASSTRAGDGYTF. The DNA of the CDR3 is TGTGCCAGCAGCACGAGGGCGGGGGACGGCTACACCTTC.

J is TRBJ2-7 and V is TRBV11-2, with a tentative D call TRBD2 (7 bases). CDR3 length: 14 residues. Germline CDR1 SGHAT, CDR2 FQNNGV. V gave up 0 bases and J gave up 8 bases, with 14 bases separating them. In DNA, the CDR3 is TGTGCCAGCAGCTTAGATCCGGGGGGCCTCAAGCAGTACTTC. This gives the protein CASSLDPGGLKQYF.

The sample holds a few counts of this clone. The DNA is left out, because the CDR3 cannot be placed on it with certainty; the CDR3 is given as TCRdb lists it. This rearrangement joins TRBV28 to TRBJ2-1; the listed D gene, TRBD2, was not tested against the DNA. Germline loops: CDR1 MDHEN, CDR2 SYDVKM. The CDR3 is 16 residues long, ends included. The CDR3 loop reads CASSTSSGSSYNEQFF.

This chain joins TRBV2 and TRBJ2-7, with D possibly matching TRBD2 (6 bases). The V end lost 6 bases, the J end lost 1 base, and 16 bases lay between the germline ends. This CDR3 is built from 15 residues. Germline V gives CDR1 SNHLY, CDR2 FYNNEI. CDR3 residues: CASRRDGGSSYEQYF. CDR3 in DNA: TGTGCCAGCAGGCGGGATGGTGGGTCTTCCTACGAGCAGTACTTC.